Given below is one TCR beta chain in context. Its target is unknown. The CDR3 spans 16 residues. From germline, CDR1 is MNHEY and CDR2 SVGAGI. V shed 3 bases, J shed 7 bases, and the junction held 7 bases outside the gene matches. Primers: 60 Vbeta forward and 13 Jbeta reverse. Libraries were prepared by immunoSEQ multiplex PCR; TCRdb keeps only in-frame clonotypes and omits some of them. In the table there are 270,000 or so clones, about nine tenths of which are singletons. This sample stems from a study of cytomegalovirus exposure and HLA in healthy donors. The wider study: Unique TCRs from HLA-typed donors, about 85 million of them, were held in an early data release.

Findings and limits, study-wide: A likely sequencing artifact accounted for one observed cluster of highly shared sequence variants. Among TCR beta chains, those listed as cytomegalovirus-associated numbered over 150.

Donors consisted of healthy bone marrow donors. This TCR derives from a girl under 10 years old in good health and CMV-seronegative. The genes are TRBV6-5 and TRBJ2-7; TRBD2 matches at 15 bases. The sequencing sample was made of PBMCs. This CDR3 is CASSYGLAGGPGEQYF. The CDR3, as DNA: TGTGCCAGCAGTTATGGACTAGCGGGAGGGCCGGGTGAGCAGTACTTC.